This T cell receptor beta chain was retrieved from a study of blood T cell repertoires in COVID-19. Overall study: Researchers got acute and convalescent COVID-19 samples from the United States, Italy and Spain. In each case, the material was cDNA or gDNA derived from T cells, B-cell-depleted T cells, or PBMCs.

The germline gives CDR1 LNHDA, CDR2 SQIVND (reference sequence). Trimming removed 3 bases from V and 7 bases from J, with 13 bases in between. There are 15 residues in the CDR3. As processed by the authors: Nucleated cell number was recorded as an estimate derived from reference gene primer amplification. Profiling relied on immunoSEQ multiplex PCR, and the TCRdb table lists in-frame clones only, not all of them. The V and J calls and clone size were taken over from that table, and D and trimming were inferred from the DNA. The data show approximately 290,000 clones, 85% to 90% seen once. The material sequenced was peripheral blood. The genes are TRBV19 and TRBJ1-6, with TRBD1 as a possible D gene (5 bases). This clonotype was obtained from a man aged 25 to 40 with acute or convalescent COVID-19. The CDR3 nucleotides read TGTGCCAGTAGTATTGGGGCTGCCGGCAATTCACCCCTCCACTTT. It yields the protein CASSIGAAGNSPLHF.